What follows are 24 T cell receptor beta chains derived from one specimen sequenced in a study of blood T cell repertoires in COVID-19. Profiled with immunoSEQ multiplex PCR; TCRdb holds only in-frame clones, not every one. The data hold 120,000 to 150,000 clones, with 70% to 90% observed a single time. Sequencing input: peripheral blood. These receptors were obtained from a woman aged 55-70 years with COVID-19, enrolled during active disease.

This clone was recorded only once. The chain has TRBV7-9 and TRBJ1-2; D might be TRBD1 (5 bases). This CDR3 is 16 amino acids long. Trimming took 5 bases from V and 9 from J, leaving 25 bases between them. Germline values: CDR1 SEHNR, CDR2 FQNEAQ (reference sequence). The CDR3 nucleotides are TGTGCCAGCAGCCCCACAGGAGACCTTTTCAGGGTGAGCTACACCTTC. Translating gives CASSPTGDLFRVSYTF.

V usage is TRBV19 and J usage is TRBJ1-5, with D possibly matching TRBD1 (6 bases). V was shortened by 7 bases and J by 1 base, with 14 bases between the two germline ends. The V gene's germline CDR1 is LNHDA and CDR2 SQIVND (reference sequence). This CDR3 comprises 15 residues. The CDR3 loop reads CASTDRGYSNQPQHF. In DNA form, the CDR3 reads TGTGCCAGTACCGATAGGGGGTACAGCAATCAGCCCCAGCATTTT.

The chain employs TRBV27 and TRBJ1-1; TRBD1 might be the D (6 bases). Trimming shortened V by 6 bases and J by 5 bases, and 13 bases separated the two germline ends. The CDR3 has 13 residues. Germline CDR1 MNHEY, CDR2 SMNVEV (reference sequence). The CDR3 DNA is TGTGCCAGCAGCGTTTCCGGGACAACTGAAGCTTTCTTT. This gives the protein CASSVSGTTEAFF.

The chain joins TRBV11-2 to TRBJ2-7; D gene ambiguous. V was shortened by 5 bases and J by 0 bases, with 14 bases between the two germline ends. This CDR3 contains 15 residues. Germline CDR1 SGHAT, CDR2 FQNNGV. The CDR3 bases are TGTGCCAGCAGCCCCGAATTTTCGAGCTCCTACGAGCAGTACTTC. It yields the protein CASSPEFSSSYEQYF.

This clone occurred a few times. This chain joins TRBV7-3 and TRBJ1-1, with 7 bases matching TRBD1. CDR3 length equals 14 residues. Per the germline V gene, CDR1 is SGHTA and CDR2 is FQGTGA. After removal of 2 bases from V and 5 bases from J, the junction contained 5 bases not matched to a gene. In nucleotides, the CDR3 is TGTGCCAGCAGCTTATCGTCAGGGGGGACTGAAGCTTTCTTT. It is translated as CASSLSSGGTEAFF.

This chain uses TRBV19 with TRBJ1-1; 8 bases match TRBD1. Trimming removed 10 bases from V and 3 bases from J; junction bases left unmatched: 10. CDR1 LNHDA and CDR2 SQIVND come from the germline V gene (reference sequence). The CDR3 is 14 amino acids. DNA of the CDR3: TGTGCCACCCGAGGACAGGGATGGGACACTGAAGCTTTCTTT. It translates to CATRGQGWDTEAFF.

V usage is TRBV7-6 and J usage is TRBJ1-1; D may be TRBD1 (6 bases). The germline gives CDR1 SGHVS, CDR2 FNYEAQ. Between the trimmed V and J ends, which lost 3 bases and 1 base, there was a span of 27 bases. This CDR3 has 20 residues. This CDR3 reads CASSFGRWDIYGPPNTEAFF. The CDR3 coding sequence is TGTGCCAGCAGCTTTGGTAGGTGGGACATCTATGGGCCCCCGAACACTGAAGCTTTCTTT.

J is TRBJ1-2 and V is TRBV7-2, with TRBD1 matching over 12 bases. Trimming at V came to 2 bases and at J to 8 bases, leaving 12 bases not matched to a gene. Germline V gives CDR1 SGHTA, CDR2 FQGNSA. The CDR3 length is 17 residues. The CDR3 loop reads CASSLTSWGQGADGYTF. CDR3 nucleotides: TGTGCCAGCAGCTTAACATCGTGGGGACAGGGGGCGGACGGCTACACCTTC.

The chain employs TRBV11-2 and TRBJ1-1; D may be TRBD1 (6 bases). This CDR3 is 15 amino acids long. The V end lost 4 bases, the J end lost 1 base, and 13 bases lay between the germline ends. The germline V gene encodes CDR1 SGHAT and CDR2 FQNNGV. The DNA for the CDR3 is TGTGCCAGCAGCTCCCCGTTCAGGGGGAACACTGAAGCTTTCTTT. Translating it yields CASSSPFRGNTEAFF.

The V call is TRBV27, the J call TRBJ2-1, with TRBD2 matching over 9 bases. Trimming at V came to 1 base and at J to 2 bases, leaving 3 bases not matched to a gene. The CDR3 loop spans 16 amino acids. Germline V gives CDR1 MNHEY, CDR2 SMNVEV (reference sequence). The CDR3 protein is CASSLLAGGAYNEQFF. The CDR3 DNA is TGTGCCAGCAGTTTATTGGCGGGGGGGGCCTACAATGAGCAGTTCTTC.

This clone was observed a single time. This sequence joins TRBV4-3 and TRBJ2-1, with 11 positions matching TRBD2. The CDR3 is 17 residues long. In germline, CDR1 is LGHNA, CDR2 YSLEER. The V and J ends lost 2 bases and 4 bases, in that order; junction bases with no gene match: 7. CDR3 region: CASSQPPGTSGYNEQFF. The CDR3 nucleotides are TGCGCCAGCAGCCAACCCCCCGGGACTAGCGGTTACAATGAGCAGTTCTTC.

This CDR3 reads CASGPGNTIYF. DNA for the CDR3: TGTGCCAGCGGGCCTGGAAACACCATATATTTT. The chain couples TRBV6-5 to TRBJ1-3; D remains ambiguous. This CDR3 has 11 amino acids. In germline, CDR1 is MNHEY, CDR2 SVGAGI. The V and J ends lost 8 bases and 2 bases respectively, with 4 bases between them.

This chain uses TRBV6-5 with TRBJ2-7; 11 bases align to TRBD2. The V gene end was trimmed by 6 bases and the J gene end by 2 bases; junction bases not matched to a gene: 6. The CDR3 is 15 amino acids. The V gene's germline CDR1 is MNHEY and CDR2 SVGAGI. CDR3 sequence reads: CASSYGTSGTYEQYF. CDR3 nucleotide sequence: TGTGCCAGCAGCTACGGGACTAGCGGCACCTACGAGCAGTACTTC.

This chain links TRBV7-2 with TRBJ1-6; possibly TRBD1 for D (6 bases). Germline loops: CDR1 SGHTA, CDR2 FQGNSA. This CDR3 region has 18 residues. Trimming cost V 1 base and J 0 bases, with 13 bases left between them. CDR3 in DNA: TGTGCCAGCAGCTTAGGTCTCAGGGGCAGCTCCTATAATTCACCCCTCCACTTT. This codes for CASSLGLRGSSYNSPLHF.

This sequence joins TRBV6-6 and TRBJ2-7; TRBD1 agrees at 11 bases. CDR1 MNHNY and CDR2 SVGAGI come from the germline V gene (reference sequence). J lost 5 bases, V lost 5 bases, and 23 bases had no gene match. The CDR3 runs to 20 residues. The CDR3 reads CASSRTGGGFSSLLGHEQYF. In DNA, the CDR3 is TGTGCCAGCAGTCGGACAGGGGGCGGGTTTTCGTCGCTTTTGGGTCACGAGCAGTACTTC.

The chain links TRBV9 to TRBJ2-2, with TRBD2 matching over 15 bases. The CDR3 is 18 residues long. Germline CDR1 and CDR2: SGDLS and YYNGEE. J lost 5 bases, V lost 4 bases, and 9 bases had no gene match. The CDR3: CASSRHWTSGGDTGELFF. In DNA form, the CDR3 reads TGTGCCAGCAGCAGGCACTGGACTAGCGGGGGGGATACCGGGGAGCTGTTTTTT.

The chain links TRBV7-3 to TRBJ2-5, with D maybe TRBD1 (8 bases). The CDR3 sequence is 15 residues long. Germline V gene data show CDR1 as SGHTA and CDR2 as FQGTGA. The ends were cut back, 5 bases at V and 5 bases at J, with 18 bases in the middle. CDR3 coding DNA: TGTGCCAGCAGCCCTGCCTCACAGGGGGGGGAGACCCAGTACTTC. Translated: CASSPASQGGETQYF.

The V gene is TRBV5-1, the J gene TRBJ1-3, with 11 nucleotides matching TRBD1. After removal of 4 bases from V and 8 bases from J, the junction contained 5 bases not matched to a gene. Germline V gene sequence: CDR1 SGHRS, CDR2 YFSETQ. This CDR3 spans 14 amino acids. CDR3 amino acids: CASSTGQGADTIYF. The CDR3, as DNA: TGCGCCAGCAGCACAGGACAGGGGGCAGACACCATATATTTT.

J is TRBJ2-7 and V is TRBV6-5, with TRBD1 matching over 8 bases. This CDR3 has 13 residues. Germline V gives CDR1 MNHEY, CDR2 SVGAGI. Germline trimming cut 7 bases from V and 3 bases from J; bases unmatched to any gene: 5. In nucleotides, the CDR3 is TGTGCCAGCAAGCAGGGGGCCGTCTACGAGCAGTACTTC. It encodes CASKQGAVYEQYF.

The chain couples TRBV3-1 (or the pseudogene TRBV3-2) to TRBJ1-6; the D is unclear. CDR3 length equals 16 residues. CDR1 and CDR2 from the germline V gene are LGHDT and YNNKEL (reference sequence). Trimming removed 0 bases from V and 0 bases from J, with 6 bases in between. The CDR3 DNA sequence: TGTGCCAGCAGCCAAGAATTCAGCTCCTATAATTCACCCCTCCACTTT. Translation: CASSQEFSSYNSPLHF.

In DNA, the CDR3 is TGTGCCAGCAGTTACTTCTATGTGCAGCCCCAGCATTTT. Its translation is CASSYFYVQPQHF. The chain carries TRBV6-6 and TRBJ1-5; D gene uncertain. The germline V gene has CDR1 MNHNY and CDR2 SVGAGI (reference sequence). Trimming pared 1 base from V and 7 bases from J, leaving 8 bases between. The CDR3 consists of 13 residues.

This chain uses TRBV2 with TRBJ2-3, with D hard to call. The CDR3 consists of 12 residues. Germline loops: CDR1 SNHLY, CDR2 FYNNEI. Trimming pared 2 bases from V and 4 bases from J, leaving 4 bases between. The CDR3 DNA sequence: TGTGCCAGCAGTGAACGGGCAGATACGCAGTATTTT. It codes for CASSERADTQYF.

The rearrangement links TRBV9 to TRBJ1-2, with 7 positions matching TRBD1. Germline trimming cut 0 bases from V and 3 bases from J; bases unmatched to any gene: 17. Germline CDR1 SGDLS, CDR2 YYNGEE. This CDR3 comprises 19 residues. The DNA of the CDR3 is TGTGCCAGCAGCGTAGGTGCCCGCGGTGAACAGGGGTGGGACTATGGCTACACCTTC. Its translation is CASSVGARGEQGWDYGYTF. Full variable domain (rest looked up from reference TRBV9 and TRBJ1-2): DSGVTQTPKHLITATGQRVTLRCSPRSGDLSVYWYQQSLDQGLQFLIQYYNGEERAKGNILERFSAQQFPDLHSELNLSSLELGDSALYFCASSVGARGEQGWDYGYTFGSGTRLTVV.

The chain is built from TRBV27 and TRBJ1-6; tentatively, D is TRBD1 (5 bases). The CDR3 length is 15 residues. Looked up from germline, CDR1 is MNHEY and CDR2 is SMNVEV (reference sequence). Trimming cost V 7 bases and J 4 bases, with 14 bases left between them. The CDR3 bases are TGTGCCAGCAATTCCTTAGGGGTGTATAATTCACCCCTCCACTTT. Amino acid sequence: CASNSLGVYNSPLHF.